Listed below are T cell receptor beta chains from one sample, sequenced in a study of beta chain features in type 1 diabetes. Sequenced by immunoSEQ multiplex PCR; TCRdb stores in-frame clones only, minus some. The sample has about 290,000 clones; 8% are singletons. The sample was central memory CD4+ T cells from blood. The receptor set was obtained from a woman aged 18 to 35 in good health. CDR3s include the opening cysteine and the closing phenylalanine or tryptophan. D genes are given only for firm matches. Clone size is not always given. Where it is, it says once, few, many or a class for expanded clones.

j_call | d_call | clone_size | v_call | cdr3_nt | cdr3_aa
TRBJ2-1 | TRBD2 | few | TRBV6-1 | TGTGCCAGCAGTGGATCGACTAGCGGGAGTACCCATGAGCAGTTCTTC | CASSGSTSGSTHEQFF
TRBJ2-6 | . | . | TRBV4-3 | TGCGCCAGCAGCCAAGACAATACTGGGGCCAACGTCCTGACTTTC | CASSQDNTGANVLTF
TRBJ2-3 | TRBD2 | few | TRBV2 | TGTGCAAGCAAGGCTAGCGGGAGCACAGATACGCAGTATTTT | CASKASGSTDTQYF
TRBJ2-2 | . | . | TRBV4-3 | TGCGCCAGCAGCCAAGGAGTTATAAACGGGGAGCTGTTTTTT | CASSQGVINGELFF
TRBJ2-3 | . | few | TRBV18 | TGTGCCAGCTCACCACCGGGCTTCACAGATACGCAGTATTTT | CASSPPGFTDTQYF
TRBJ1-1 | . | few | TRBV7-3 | TGTGCCAGCAGCCTCCCCCCCGCTGAAGCTTTCTTT | CASSLPPAEAFF
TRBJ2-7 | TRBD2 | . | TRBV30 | TGTGCCTGTTCACTCGGGACTAGCGGACCGTATGAGCAGTACTTC | CACSLGTSGPYEQYF
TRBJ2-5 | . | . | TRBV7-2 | TGTGCCAGCAGCTTATGGGGGGGCGGAGAGACCCAGTACTTC | CASSLWGGGETQYF
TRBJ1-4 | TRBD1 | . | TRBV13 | TGTGCCAGCAGCCGACAGGGAGGATTTGCAACTAATGAAAAACTGTTTTTT | CASSRQGGFATNEKLFF
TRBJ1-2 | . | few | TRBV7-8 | TGTGCCAGCAGGTTTGGAGGGGCCAACTATGGCTACACCTTC | CASRFGGANYGYTF
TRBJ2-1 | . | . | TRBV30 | TGTGCCTCATCCAAAGACTCCTACAATGAGCAGTTCTTC | CASSKDSYNEQFF
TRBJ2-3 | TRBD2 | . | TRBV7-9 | TGTGCCAGCAGCTTAACTAGCGGACCCACAGATACGCAGTATTTT | CASSLTSGPTDTQYF
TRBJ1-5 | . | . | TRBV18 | TGTGCCAGCTCGCGGCCCCAAGGGCCCCAGCATTTT | CASSRPQGPQHF
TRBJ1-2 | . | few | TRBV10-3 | TGTGCCAGCAGTTTTGGACAGAATGGCTACACCTTC | CASSFGQNGYTF
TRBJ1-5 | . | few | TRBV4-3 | TGCGCCAGCAGCTTGGGTCCTCAGGAGCAGCCCCAGCATTTT | CASSLGPQEQPQHF
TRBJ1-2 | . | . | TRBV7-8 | TGTGCCAGCAGCCCCACCGGTCGGCCGATTTATGGCTACACCTTC | CASSPTGRPIYGYTF
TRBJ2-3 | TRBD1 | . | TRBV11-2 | TGTGCCAGCAGCCTAAGTTCTTCCGGACAGGGAACGCAGTATTTT | CASSLSSSGQGTQYF
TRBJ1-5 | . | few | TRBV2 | TGTGCCAGCAGTGCAGCAGGGTATCAGCCCCAGCATTTT | CASSAAGYQPQHF
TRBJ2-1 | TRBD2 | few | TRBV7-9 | TGTGCCAGCAGCTTAGTCGCACTAGCGGGACAGAATGAGCAGTTCTTC | CASSLVALAGQNEQFF
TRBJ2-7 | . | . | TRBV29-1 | TGCAGCGTTAGTACCTCCTACGAGCAGTACTTC | CSVSTSYEQYF
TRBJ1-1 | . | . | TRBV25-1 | TGTGCCAGCAGCGGGCAGGTGGACACTGAAGCTTTCTTT | CASSGQVDTEAFF
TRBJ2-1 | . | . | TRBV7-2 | TGTGCCAGCAGCAAAGGGGTAGGGTATGTCAATGAGCAGTTCTTC | CASSKGVGYVNEQFF
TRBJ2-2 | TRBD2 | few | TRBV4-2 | TGTGCCAGCAGCCAAGAGGCGAGCGGGGGAAACACCGGGGAGCTGTTTTTT | CASSQEASGGNTGELFF
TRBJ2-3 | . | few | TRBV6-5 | TGTGCCAGCAGTTACCTGCGGGCCGGAGATACGCAGTATTTT | CASSYLRAGDTQYF
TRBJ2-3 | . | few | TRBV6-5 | TGTGCCACCCGACAGGGACTTAGCACAGATACGCAGTATTTT | CATRQGLSTDTQYF
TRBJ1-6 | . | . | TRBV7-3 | TGTGCCAGCAGCTTCTCCGGGACGCTTGGCTCACCCCTCCACTTT | CASSFSGTLGSPLHF
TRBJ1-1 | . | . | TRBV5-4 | TGTGCCAGCAGCTTGTTTGACGTGGACACTGAAGCTTTCTTT | CASSLFDVDTEAFF
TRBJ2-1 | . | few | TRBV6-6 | TGTGCCAGCAGTTACTGGCTTGAGAAGGATGAGCAGTTCTTC | CASSYWLEKDEQFF